A selection of T cell receptor beta chains follows, all from one sample in a study of graft-versus-host responses after intestinal transplantation. This table comes from immunoSEQ multiplex PCR, and its TCRdb copy is limited to in-frame clones, with some not included. The data hold about 120,000 clones, with over 85% observed a single time. No antigen is known for these receptors. This material consisted of unstimulated CD4+ T cells sorted from spleen or lymph node cells, taken before intestinal transplant. These TCRs come from a human donor who received an intestinal transplant. The CDR3 runs from the conserved cysteine through the conserved F or W. D genes are given only for firm matches. Size tells how often a clone was seen (once, few, many) or the class of an expanded clone, and some rows leave it out.

clone size: NA
V gene: TRBV19
D gene: NA
J gene: TRBJ1-1
CDR3 protein: CASSITGRGNTEAFF
CDR3 DNA: TGTGCCAGTAGTATCACAGGGAGGGGGAACACTGAAGCTTTCTTT

clone size: once
V gene: TRBV4-2
D gene: NA
J gene: TRBJ1-2
CDR3 protein: CASSQRITEDGYTF
CDR3 DNA: TGTGCCAGCAGCCAGAGAATAACGGAGGATGGCTACACCTTC

clone size: NA
V gene: TRBV7-3
D gene: TRBD2
J gene: TRBJ2-3
CDR3 protein: CASSKNKAGGADTQYF
CDR3 DNA: TGTGCCAGCAGCAAGAACAAAGCGGGAGGGGCAGATACGCAGTATTTT

clone size: NA
V gene: TRBV7-9
D gene: NA
J gene: TRBJ1-4
CDR3 protein: CASSLAGGTEKLFF
CDR3 DNA: TGTGCCAGCAGCTTAGCGGGGGGCACTGAAAAACTGTTTTTT

clone size: once
V gene: TRBV9
D gene: NA
J gene: TRBJ2-7
CDR3 protein: CASSVGWWNEQYF
CDR3 DNA: TGTGCCAGCAGCGTAGGATGGTGGAACGAGCAGTACTTC

clone size: once
V gene: TRBV30
D gene: TRBD1
J gene: TRBJ1-1
CDR3 protein: CAWKNRGGVWAFF
CDR3 DNA: TGTGCCTGGAAAAACAGGGGGGGTGTTTGGGCTTTCTTT

clone size: NA
V gene: TRBV6-5
D gene: NA
J gene: TRBJ1-1
CDR3 protein: CASSYSLAPRYTEAFF
CDR3 DNA: TGTGCCAGCAGTTACTCTCTGGCACCGCGGTACACTGAAGCTTTCTTT

clone size: NA
V gene: TRBV6-5
D gene: TRBD2
J gene: TRBJ2-1
CDR3 protein: CASSRTSGSYNEQFF
CDR3 DNA: TGTGCCAGCAGCCGGACTAGCGGGAGTTACAATGAGCAGTTCTTC

clone size: once
V gene: TRBV28
D gene: NA
J gene: TRBJ2-3
CDR3 protein: CASSAPGALSTDTQYF
CDR3 DNA: TGTGCCAGCAGCGCGCCCGGAGCGCTTAGCACAGATACGCAGTATTTT

clone size: once
V gene: TRBV29-1
D gene: NA
J gene: TRBJ1-1
CDR3 protein: CSSPKGAFF
CDR3 DNA: TGCAGCTCCCCCAAGGGAGCTTTCTTT

clone size: NA
V gene: TRBV11-3
D gene: TRBD2
J gene: TRBJ2-3
CDR3 protein: CASSSLAGGSDTQYF
CDR3 DNA: TGTGCCAGCAGCTCGTTAGCGGGAGGGTCAGATACGCAGTATTTT

clone size: NA
V gene: TRBV18
D gene: NA
J gene: TRBJ2-7
CDR3 protein: CASSPQYEQYF
CDR3 DNA: TGTGCCAGCTCACCCCAATACGAGCAGTACTTC

clone size: NA
V gene: TRBV9
D gene: NA
J gene: TRBJ1-2
CDR3 protein: CASSVTTTANYGYTF
CDR3 DNA: TGTGCCAGCAGCGTTACTACGACAGCTAACTATGGCTACACCTTC

clone size: NA
V gene: TRBV11-2
D gene: TRBD2
J gene: TRBJ2-3
CDR3 protein: CASSSWGKRGSGTQYF
CDR3 DNA: TGTGCCAGCAGCTCGTGGGGGAAGCGGGGTAGTGGTACGCAGTATTTT

clone size: NA
V gene: TRBV6-1
D gene: NA
J gene: TRBJ2-6
CDR3 protein: CASGIGGSGANVLTF
CDR3 DNA: TGTGCCAGCGGGATAGGGGGATCTGGGGCCAACGTCCTGACTTTC

clone size: NA
V gene: TRBV7-6
D gene: TRBD2
J gene: TRBJ2-3
CDR3 protein: CASSLASGSTDTQYF
CDR3 DNA: TGTGCCAGCAGCTTAGCTAGCGGGAGTACAGATACGCAGTATTTT

clone size: NA
V gene: TRBV7-7
D gene: TRBD1
J gene: TRBJ2-2
CDR3 protein: CASRSDRAPGELFF
CDR3 DNA: TGTGCTAGCAGATCCGACAGGGCTCCCGGGGAGCTGTTTTTT

clone size: NA
V gene: TRBV10-3
D gene: TRBD1
J gene: TRBJ2-3
CDR3 protein: CAISDRDRVIDTQYF
CDR3 DNA: TGTGCCATCAGTGACCGGGACAGGGTTATAGATACGCAGTATTTT

clone size: NA
V gene: TRBV4-1
D gene: NA
J gene: TRBJ2-3
CDR3 protein: CASSPGAGKGDTQYF
CDR3 DNA: TGCGCCAGCAGCCCCGGGGCAGGCAAGGGGGATACGCAGTATTTT

clone size: NA
V gene: TRBV28
D gene: NA
J gene: TRBJ2-4
CDR3 protein: CASSFPGEAKNIQYF
CDR3 DNA: TGTGCCAGCAGTTTCCCAGGGGAAGCCAAAAACATTCAGTACTTC

clone size: NA
V gene: TRBV9
D gene: NA
J gene: TRBJ2-3
CDR3 protein: CASSVGATPLDTQYF
CDR3 DNA: TGTGCCAGCAGCGTGGGGGCCACTCCTCTGGATACGCAGTATTTT

clone size: NA
V gene: TRBV9
D gene: NA
J gene: TRBJ2-1
CDR3 protein: CASSVGTTPNEQFF
CDR3 DNA: TGTGCCAGCAGCGTAGGGACTACTCCCAATGAGCAGTTCTTC

clone size: few
V gene: TRBV6-5
D gene: TRBD1
J gene: TRBJ1-4
CDR3 protein: CASRDRFFLFF
CDR3 DNA: TGTGCCAGCAGGGACAGGTTCTTTCTGTTTTTT

clone size: NA
V gene: TRBV5-1
D gene: NA
J gene: TRBJ2-7
CDR3 protein: CASSFGGRGYEQYF
CDR3 DNA: TGCGCCAGCAGCTTCGGGGGCAGGGGCTACGAGCAGTACTTC

clone size: few
V gene: TRBV7-2
D gene: TRBD1
J gene: TRBJ1-1
CDR3 protein: CASSRQGNTEAFF
CDR3 DNA: TGTGCCAGCAGCCGACAGGGTAACACTGAAGCTTTCTTT

clone size: once
V gene: TRBV29-1
D gene: TRBD1
J gene: TRBJ2-1
CDR3 protein: CSVEEGGSRQFF
CDR3 DNA: TGCAGCGTTGAAGAAGGGGGCAGCCGACAGTTCTTC

clone size: NA
V gene: TRBV5-1
D gene: NA
J gene: TRBJ2-1
CDR3 protein: CASSRTGIYNEQFF
CDR3 DNA: TGCGCCAGCAGCCGGACCGGGATATACAATGAGCAGTTCTTC

clone size: few
V gene: TRBV7-9
D gene: NA
J gene: TRBJ1-1
CDR3 protein: CASSLGYTEAFF
CDR3 DNA: TGTGCCAGCAGCTTAGGGTACACTGAAGCTTTCTTT

clone size: NA
V gene: TRBV28
D gene: TRBD1
J gene: TRBJ1-2
CDR3 protein: CASSPRQGYGYTF
CDR3 DNA: TGTGCCAGCAGTCCGAGACAGGGGTATGGCTACACCTTC

clone size: NA
V gene: TRBV6-5
D gene: TRBD1
J gene: TRBJ2-1
CDR3 protein: CASSSGQGREQFF
CDR3 DNA: TGTGCCAGCAGTTCGGGACAGGGTAGAGAGCAGTTCTTC

clone size: NA
V gene: TRBV28
D gene: TRBD2
J gene: TRBJ2-7
CDR3 protein: CASSPGTSDTYEQYF
CDR3 DNA: TGTGCCAGCAGTCCAGGGACTAGCGACACCTACGAGCAGTACTTC

clone size: NA
V gene: TRBV5-1
D gene: NA
J gene: TRBJ1-1
CDR3 protein: CASSSADSTEAFF
CDR3 DNA: TGCGCCAGCAGCTCAGCAGACAGCACTGAAGCTTTCTTT

clone size: NA
V gene: TRBV5-1
D gene: NA
J gene: TRBJ2-5
CDR3 protein: CASSLASEETQYF
CDR3 DNA: TGCGCCAGCAGCTTGGCGTCGGAAGAGACCCAGTACTTC

clone size: NA
V gene: TRBV4-2
D gene: NA
J gene: TRBJ2-3
CDR3 protein: CASSQDRDAPDTQYF
CDR3 DNA: TGTGCCAGCAGCCAAGATCGGGATGCCCCAGATACGCAGTATTTT

clone size: NA
V gene: TRBV28
D gene: NA
J gene: TRBJ1-2
CDR3 protein: CASSSEFYGYTF
CDR3 DNA: TGTGCCAGCAGTTCAGAGTTCTATGGCTACACCTTC

clone size: NA
V gene: TRBV11-2
D gene: NA
J gene: TRBJ2-1
CDR3 protein: CASSPLYNEQFF
CDR3 DNA: TGTGCCAGCAGCCCGTTATACAATGAGCAGTTCTTC

clone size: NA
V gene: TRBV11-2
D gene: NA
J gene: TRBJ1-2
CDR3 protein: CASSLGIAGYGYTF
CDR3 DNA: TGTGCCAGCAGCTTAGGGATAGCGGGATATGGCTACACCTTC

clone size: NA
V gene: TRBV9
D gene: NA
J gene: TRBJ1-2
CDR3 protein: CASSVDTGRYGYTF
CDR3 DNA: TGTGCCAGCAGCGTAGATACAGGCCGTTATGGCTACACCTTC

clone size: NA
V gene: TRBV10-1
D gene: TRBD1
J gene: TRBJ2-2
CDR3 protein: CASSALGQGGGELFF
CDR3 DNA: TGCGCCAGCAGTGCCCTAGGACAGGGGGGCGGGGAGCTGTTTTTT

clone size: NA
V gene: TRBV13
D gene: NA
J gene: TRBJ2-1
CDR3 protein: CASSSRTRDTFRNEQFF
CDR3 DNA: TGTGCCAGCAGCTCCCGAACCCGGGACACCTTTCGGAATGAGCAGTTCTTC

clone size: NA
V gene: TRBV7-6
D gene: NA
J gene: TRBJ1-1
CDR3 protein: CASSRGPDTEAFF
CDR3 DNA: TGTGCCAGCAGCCGCGGACCCGACACTGAAGCTTTCTTT

clone size: NA
V gene: TRBV14
D gene: TRBD2
J gene: TRBJ2-1
CDR3 protein: CASRPFTSGRHNEQFF
CDR3 DNA: TGTGCCAGCCGACCCTTCACTAGCGGGAGACACAATGAGCAGTTCTTC

clone size: NA
V gene: TRBV28
D gene: TRBD1
J gene: TRBJ2-1
CDR3 protein: CASSFAGGVDEQFF
CDR3 DNA: TGTGCCAGCAGTTTTGCAGGGGGCGTGGATGAGCAGTTCTTC

clone size: NA
V gene: TRBV7-2
D gene: NA
J gene: TRBJ1-1
CDR3 protein: CASSLAIWNRNTEAFF
CDR3 DNA: TGTGCCAGCAGCTTAGCGATCTGGAACAGGAACACTGAAGCTTTCTTT

clone size: NA
V gene: TRBV18
D gene: TRBD1
J gene: TRBJ1-4
CDR3 protein: CASSPGQGGEKLFF
CDR3 DNA: TGTGCCAGCTCACCGGGACAGGGAGGTGAAAAACTGTTTTTT

clone size: NA
V gene: TRBV11-1
D gene: TRBD1
J gene: TRBJ1-1
CDR3 protein: CASSLGYRGLMNTEAFF
CDR3 DNA: TGTGCCAGCAGCTTAGGGTACAGGGGCCTCATGAACACTGAAGCTTTCTTT

clone size: NA
V gene: TRBV7-6
D gene: TRBD2
J gene: TRBJ2-1
CDR3 protein: CASSHTTSSGRQNNEQFF
CDR3 DNA: TGTGCCAGCAGCCATACGACTAGTAGCGGGAGGCAAAACAATGAGCAGTTCTTC

clone size: NA
V gene: TRBV2
D gene: NA
J gene: TRBJ1-2
CDR3 protein: CATKRRGASDGYTF
CDR3 DNA: TGTGCCACGAAGAGGAGGGGGGCGAGCGATGGCTACACCTTC

clone size: NA
V gene: TRBV15
D gene: NA
J gene: TRBJ2-1
CDR3 protein: CATSGVDPTAEQFF
CDR3 DNA: TGTGCCACCAGCGGGGTGGATCCAACAGCTGAGCAGTTCTTC

clone size: NA
V gene: TRBV2
D gene: TRBD2
J gene: TRBJ2-3
CDR3 protein: CATQRDYPTDTQYF
CDR3 DNA: TGTGCCACACAGCGGGACTACCCCACAGATACGCAGTATTTT

clone size: NA
V gene: TRBV30
D gene: NA
J gene: TRBJ1-3
CDR3 protein: CAFPSSSGNTIYF
CDR3 DNA: TGTGCCTTCCCCTCCAGCTCTGGAAACACCATATATTTT

clone size: NA
V gene: TRBV28
D gene: TRBD1
J gene: TRBJ1-2
CDR3 protein: CASSFLGQVEGYTF
CDR3 DNA: TGTGCCAGCAGTTTTCTCGGACAGGTAGAGGGCTACACCTTC

clone size: NA
V gene: TRBV11-3
D gene: NA
J gene: TRBJ2-5
CDR3 protein: CASSPDGGQETQYF
CDR3 DNA: TGTGCCAGCAGCCCGGACGGGGGCCAAGAGACCCAGTACTTC

clone size: NA
V gene: TRBV6-5
D gene: NA
J gene: TRBJ2-7
CDR3 protein: CASSHPPWGDEQYF
CDR3 DNA: TGTGCCAGCAGTCACCCCCCGTGGGGGGACGAGCAGTACTTC

clone size: NA
V gene: TRBV10-3
D gene: TRBD1
J gene: TRBJ1-5
CDR3 protein: CALRDRVTYSNQPQHF
CDR3 DNA: TGTGCCCTCCGGGACAGGGTGACGTATAGCAATCAGCCCCAGCATTTT

clone size: NA
V gene: TRBV9
D gene: NA
J gene: TRBJ2-2
CDR3 protein: CASSVGLLTAPGELFF
CDR3 DNA: TGTGCCAGCAGCGTAGGTCTCCTCACCGCCCCCGGGGAGCTGTTTTTT